Sequencing of this TCR beta chain was carried out in a study of spatial heterogeneity in lung cancer. The wider study: The study consistently detected more beta-chain than alpha-chain sequences.

Sample time point: sample taken at primary tumor resection. Unsorted samples of tumor, nontumor lung or frozen PBMC had their whole RNA sequenced. Donors were 72 untreated early-stage non-small cell lung cancer patients. All TCR cDNA molecules were individually tagged with a unique molecular identifier. Using its own MiXCR run on the 5' RACE reads, TCRdb lists one record per CDR3 protein. The sample shows roughly 49,000 distinct CDR3 sequences, 6% to 9% of them seen only once. This clonotype was picked up many times. The germline V gene has CDR1 SGHRS and CDR2 YFSETQ. Trimming left V 0 bases short and J 6 bases short, with 9 bases between. CDR3 size: 13 residues.

The receptor's source is a female donor with early-stage non-small cell lung cancer. Source: PBMCs, taken at surgery. The J gene is TRBJ1-1, the V gene TRBV5-1; the D is unclear. CDR3 in amino acids: CASSLGPMAEAFF. DNA for the CDR3: TGCGCCAGCAGCTTGGGACCGATGGCTGAAGCTTTCTTT.